Listed below are T cell receptor beta chains from one sample, sequenced in a study of cytomegalovirus exposure and HLA in healthy donors. Libraries were prepared by immunoSEQ multiplex PCR; TCRdb keeps only in-frame clonotypes and omits some of them. The sample has roughly 65,000 clones; approximately 91% are singletons. Sequencing input: PBMCs. These receptors were collected from a man younger than 35 in good health and CMV-seronegative. Both conserved end residues are part of each CDR3. A D gene is named only where the DNA matches it firmly. Size is omitted from some rows. Given values are once, few, many or a class for expanded clones.

d_gene	abundance	v_gene	j_gene	CDR3aa	CDR3nt
TRBD1	NA	TRBV4-1	TRBJ1-2	CASTGDRGRSYGYTF	TGCGCCAGCACCGGGGACAGGGGGCGAAGCTATGGCTACACCTTC
TRBD1	NA	TRBV6-6	TRBJ2-7	CASSGRDRDAYEQYF	TGTGCCAGCAGTGGCCGGGACAGGGACGCCTACGAGCAGTACTTC
NA	NA	TRBV6-5	TRBJ2-1	CASSYSGVIEQFF	TGTGCCAGCAGTTACTCCGGAGTGATTGAGCAGTTCTTC
TRBD1	NA	TRBV28	TRBJ1-3	CASSLTGTGGVSIYF	TGTGCCAGCAGTTTAACCGGAACAGGGGGTGTTTCCATATATTTT
NA	NA	TRBV4-1	TRBJ2-7	CASSQESARVAPWEQYF	TGCGCCAGCAGCCAAGAGTCGGCGCGGGTTGCCCCGTGGGAGCAGTACTTC
NA	once	TRBV7-2	TRBJ1-1	CASSFIFSGNTEAFF	TGTGCCAGCAGCTTTATTTTTTCAGGGAACACTGAAGCTTTCTTT
TRBD2	NA	TRBV27	TRBJ2-7	CASSLLAGGPEEQYF	TGTGCCAGCAGTTTACTGGCGGGAGGGCCGGAGGAGCAGTACTTC
NA	NA	TRBV10-3	TRBJ2-1	CAISPPSTTYNEQFF	TGTGCCATCAGTCCTCCTAGTACCACCTACAATGAGCAGTTCTTC
NA	NA	TRBV27	TRBJ2-1	CASSFSGEQFF	TGTGCCAGCAGTTTTTCGGGAGAGCAGTTCTTC
TRBD2	once	TRBV27	TRBJ2-1	CASSIRGDGYEQFF	TGTGCCAGCAGTATACGGGGGGATGGGTATGAGCAGTTCTTC
TRBD1	NA	TRBV30	TRBJ1-1	CAWSRLPGQGTGGTEAFF	TGTGCCTGGAGCCGACTACCGGGACAGGGAACAGGGGGTACTGAAGCTTTCTTT
TRBD1	NA	TRBV7-2	TRBJ2-1	CASSRGQGRTNEQFF	TGTGCCAGCAGTAGGGGACAGGGAAGAACCAATGAGCAGTTCTTC
NA	once	TRBV5-1	TRBJ1-1	CASSSRQTVTEAFF	TGCGCCAGCAGCTCCCGACAGACGGTCACTGAAGCTTTCTTT
TRBD1	NA	TRBV5-1	TRBJ2-7	CASSWGGQGYEQYF	TGCGCCAGCAGCTGGGGGGGACAGGGGTACGAGCAGTACTTC
NA	NA	TRBV7-2	TRBJ2-5	CASSRYRSPETQYF	TGTGCCAGCAGCAGGTACAGAAGCCCAGAGACCCAGTACTTC
TRBD2	NA	TRBV27	TRBJ2-1	CASSPGTERGVFF	TGTGCCAGCAGTCCGGGGACGGAACGGGGGGTGTTCTTC
TRBD2	NA	TRBV4-3	TRBJ2-7	CASSPQLAGLRNEQYF	TGCGCCAGCAGCCCCCAGCTAGCGGGACTACGGAACGAGCAGTACTTC
NA	NA	TRBV11-2	TRBJ2-5	CASSLEFPPTRSRETQYF	TGTGCCAGCAGCTTAGAATTCCCCCCGACTAGGTCGAGGGAGACCCAGTACTTC
TRBD2	NA	TRBV2	TRBJ2-5	CAVPSGSGETQYF	TGTGCCGTTCCTAGCGGGAGTGGAGAGACCCAGTACTTC
NA	NA	TRBV30	TRBJ2-3	CAWSADRSGTDTQYF	TGTGCCTGGAGTGCAGACAGGTCGGGTACAGATACGCAGTATTTT
TRBD2	NA	TRBV7-2	TRBJ2-7	CASSLSASGGLEVYYEQYF	TGTGCCAGCAGCTTATCGGCCTCGGGGGGACTTGAGGTTTACTACGAGCAGTACTTC
TRBD1	NA	TRBV4-3	TRBJ2-7	CASSQGRQGPYEQYF	TGCGCCAGCAGCCAGGGTAGACAGGGCCCCTACGAGCAGTACTTC
NA	NA	TRBV5-4	TRBJ1-1	CASSTTNRTEAFF	TGTGCCAGCAGCACTACAAACAGGACTGAAGCTTTCTTT
NA	NA	TRBV4-2	TRBJ2-7	CASSQDRVQYF	TGTGCCAGCAGCCAAGATCGCGTGCAGTACTTC
TRBD1	NA	TRBV28	TRBJ1-5	CASTDRGLGNQPQHF	TGTGCCAGCACCGACAGGGGGCTTGGCAATCAGCCCCAGCATTTT
TRBD1	NA	TRBV7-3	TRBJ1-5	CASSPDRGNQPQHF	TGTGCCAGCAGCCCGGACAGGGGAAATCAGCCCCAGCATTTT
NA	NA	TRBV19	TRBJ1-1	CASSRSGQNTEAFF	TGTGCCAGTAGCCGGAGCGGTCAGAACACTGAAGCTTTCTTT
NA	NA	TRBV5-6	TRBJ2-5	CASRPTRRTDAGGTQYF	TGTGCCAGCAGACCCACCCGGCGTACGGACGCGGGCGGGACCCAGTACTTC
TRBD2	NA	TRBV11-3	TRBJ2-1	CASSQVAGPYNEQFF	TGTGCCAGCAGCCAGGTAGCGGGGCCCTACAATGAGCAGTTCTTC
NA	NA	TRBV29-1	TRBJ1-1	CSARNTEAFF	TGCAGCGCCAGGAACACTGAAGCTTTCTTT
NA	once	TRBV19	TRBJ1-1	CASRDRLNTEAFF	TGTGCCAGTCGTGACAGGCTGAACACTGAAGCTTTCTTT
TRBD1	NA	TRBV19	TRBJ2-5	CASSRGGQGSGAQYF	TGTGCCAGTAGTAGAGGGGGACAGGGCAGTGGGGCCCAGTACTTC
NA	NA	TRBV20-1	TRBJ2-5	CSATGPETQYF	TGCAGTGCTACAGGGCCAGAGACCCAGTACTTC
TRBD2	NA	TRBV5-4	TRBJ2-2	CASYRGGNTGELFF	TGTGCCAGTTATCGGGGGGGCAACACCGGGGAGCTGTTTTTT
NA	few	TRBV12-5	TRBJ2-3	CASAQEFRTDTQYF	TGTGCTAGTGCCCAGGAATTTCGCACAGATACGCAGTATTTT